A single TCR beta chain is shown here with its context. Its recognized antigen is unknown. Per-nucleotide qualities are absent, and no much larger clonotype sits a single base away. Inclusive of the bounding cysteine and phenylalanine, the CDR3 is 14 residues long. Of all the DNA, just the CDR3 is kept, 42 bases in frame from base 1. Trimming removed 0 bases from V and 5 bases from J, leaving 9 bases between the germline ends. Looking up the germline V gene (reference sequence) yields CDR1 SEHNR and CDR2 FQNEAQ. TCR beta VDJ combination and CDR3 sequence profiling used genomic DNA as the template. TCR repertoire sequencing was run on an Illumina HiSeq 2000. For the original study's pipeline: TRBV/TRBJ rearrangement plots, CDR3 size and DJ length profiles, and Simpson's diversity index were used to assess repertoires. The most abundant DNA sequence in the deep sequencing data was taken as the immunodominant clone. CDR3 amino acid sequences were screened for sharing across subjects and were compared with published repertoires and the VDJdb database. Using fastp at Q25 and MiXCR, TCRdb reprocessed the public reads and kept productive beta chains. Rows matching on CDR3 protein sequence are summarized as one entry with the most common DNA and genes. None of the V and J calls come from the authors' own analysis; TCRdb made them. This sample gives about 270,000 distinct CDR3 sequences in total; 55% to 65% of them show up just once. The ten most abundant clones make up around 8% of the sample.

The data derive from a study of CD8+CD57+ T cells in acquired aplastic anemia (dated by TCRdb to the late 2010s). As for the study more broadly: DNA extracted from sorted CD4+ and CD8+ cells had a mean of 3.2 ug, with a range of roughly 0.17 to 27.4 ug. What the study reported, not specific to this receptor: No significant difference in CD8+ Simpson's diversity was found between patients and healthy controls (P=0.060). Twenty-nine CD8+ CDR3 sequences were found in both patients and controls but appeared to be highly expressed in patients and within the immunodominant clones of the patients.

In the study, sorted CD4+ and CD8+ blood T cells from patients with severe aplastic anemia and from healthy subjects underwent deep sequencing of TCR repertoires. Ficoll-Paque density gradient centrifugation was used to isolate peripheral blood mononuclear cells. Before DNA extraction, CD4+ and CD8+ T cells were sorted with FACS or magnetic beads. What was sequenced was sorted CD4+, CD8+, or CD8+CD57+ T cells (not recorded which) from PBMCs. In this chain, TRBV7-9 is recombined with TRBJ2-3; no D segment can be confidently identified. This TCR was recovered from a human donor with severe aplastic anemia or a healthy control (not recorded which). The CDR3 amino acid sequence is: CASSLAGSGDTQYF. The DNA sequence is as follows: TGTGCCAGCAGCTTAGCGGGGTCGGGAGATACGCAGTATTTT.